These 9 T cell receptor beta chains came from one sample sequenced in a study of cytomegalovirus exposure and HLA in healthy donors. PCR amplification relied on 60 Vbeta primers (plus 13 Jbeta primers). TCRdb's table, derived via immunoSEQ multiplex PCR, lists solely in-frame clones and lacks some. This listing includes under 45,000 clones. Sequencing used PBMCs. Receptors originate from a male donor in good health and CMV-seronegative.

CDR3 protein: CASSLWDRPYEQYF. The CDR3 DNA sequence: TGCGCCAGCAGCCTCTGGGACAGACCCTACGAGCAGTACTTC. The chain carries TRBV4-1 and TRBJ2-7; 7 bases fit TRBD1. With 4 bases clipped from V and 2 bases from J, the junction kept 5 bases outside the gene matches. The CDR3 extends over 14 amino acids. Germline assignment: CDR1 MGHRA and CDR2 YSYEKL.

This rearrangement joins TRBV6-1 to TRBJ1-5; TRBD1 might be the D (5 bases). Deletions cut 10 bases from V and 0 bases from J, with 10 bases between. The CDR3 is made up of 13 amino acids. Per the germline V gene, CDR1 is MNHNS and CDR2 is SASEGT. The CDR3 loop is CATGAHSNQPQHF. CDR3 nucleotides: TGTGCCACTGGGGCCCATAGCAATCAGCCCCAGCATTTT.

The rearrangement links TRBV9 to TRBJ1-6; weak D call: TRBD1 (5 bases). The CDR3 spans 15 residues. CDR1 and CDR2 from the germline V gene are SGDLS and YYNGEE. V lost 3 bases to trimming and J lost 7 bases, with 14 bases between them. Here the CDR3 reads CASSATGLPNSPLHF. CDR3 in DNA: TGTGCCAGCAGCGCGACGGGACTGCCCAATTCACCCCTCCACTTT.

The V call is TRBV2, the J call TRBJ1-1; 7 bases are a match to TRBD1. The V and J ends lost 10 bases and 4 bases, in that order; junction bases with no gene match: 6. The CDR3 sequence is 12 residues long. The germline gives CDR1 SNHLY, CDR2 FYNNEI. CDR3 loop: CANRDSFTEAFF. The CDR3 region has the DNA TGTGCCAACCGGGACAGCTTCACTGAAGCTTTCTTT.

The rearrangement links TRBV2 to TRBJ1-2; 11 bases agree with TRBD1. The V gene's germline CDR1 is SNHLY and CDR2 FYNNEI. This CDR3 region has 14 residues. V was pared by 5 bases and J by 9 bases, with 8 bases of the junction left unmatched. CDR3 sequence (DNA): TGTGCCAGCAGTTATACGGGACAGGGGGAAAGCTACACCTTC. This encodes CASSYTGQGESYTF.

The chain combines TRBV4-2 with TRBJ2-1; 7 nucleotides line up with TRBD2. Germline V lookup: CDR1 LGHNA, CDR2 YNFKEQ. CDR3 length equals 15 residues. The junction had 8 bases not matched to a gene; V was cut back by 1 base and J by 8 bases. CDR3 in DNA: TGTGCCAGCAGCCAAGCGTCAGCGGGACTCCATGAGCAGTTCTTC. It encodes CASSQASAGLHEQFF.

This chain joins TRBV18 and TRBJ2-5, with 10 bases that match TRBD2. The CDR3 is 17 residues long. Germline V gene sequence: CDR1 KGHSH, CDR2 LQKENI. The J segment lost 5 bases and the V segment lost 2 bases, leaving 11 bases of the junction unmatched. The CDR3 region is CASSPRKGAGGPETQYF. Here the CDR3 DNA reads TGTGCCAGCTCACCAAGAAAGGGAGCGGGGGGGCCGGAGACCCAGTACTTC.

The gene calls are TRBV7-2 and TRBJ2-5, with D perhaps TRBD2 (6 bases). CDR1 and CDR2 (germline): SGHTA, FQGNSA. The CDR3 consists of 14 residues. Trimming took off 3 bases at V and 5 bases at J, with 13 bases between the two ends. CDR3 loop: CASSFGGRGETQYF. DNA for the CDR3: TGTGCCAGCAGCTTCGGCGGCCGGGGGGAGACCCAGTACTTC.

V gene TRBV2 combines with J gene TRBJ1-2; 7 nucleotides line up with TRBD1. Trimming took 4 bases from V and 8 from J; bases not matched to a gene: 4. CDR1 is SNHLY, CDR2 FYNNEI, per germline. The CDR3 is 12 amino acids. Here the CDR3 reads CASSVDRVGYTF. In nucleotides, the CDR3 is TGTGCCAGCAGTGTAGACAGGGTGGGCTACACCTTC.